This T cell receptor (beta chain) was documented in a study of T-cell reconstitution after alpha-beta-depleted transplantation in children. V gave up 4 bases and J gave up 5 bases; unmatched junction bases: 1. This CDR3 contains 13 residues. CDR1 SGDLS and CDR2 YYNGEE come from the germline V gene. Preparation of the TCRbeta library was carried out with unique molecular identifiers. A single record per CDR3 protein comes from TCRdb applying MiXCR to the PCR reads. The repertoire consists of approximately 110,000 distinct CDR3 sequences, with roughly 24% occurring once and the leading ten covering 10%. Study results and caveats: Two months or so post-transplant, alpha-beta T cells reportedly derived from several hundred expanded graft clones.

To note about this clonotype: Its antigen is not identified.

The sequenced sample was PBMCs, mostly from graft donor cells, obtained 180 days after TCRalphabeta/CD19-depleted stem cell transplant. The rearrangement uses TRBV9 and TRBJ2-7, with 12 bases that match TRBD2. This TCR came from a male patient between 2 and 10 years old who had a stem cell transplant for chronic granulomatous disease, so the T cells may come from the graft donor. CDR3 amino acids: CASSRLAGDEQYF. In nucleotides, the CDR3 is TGTGCCAGCAGCAGACTAGCGGGAGACGAGCAGTACTTC. Supplemented by reference TRBV9 and TRBJ2-7, the full variable domain reads DSGVTQTPKHLITATGQRVTLRCSPRSGDLSVYWYQQSLDQGLQFLIQYYNGEERAKGNILERFSAQQFPDLHSELNLSSLELGDSALYFCASSRLAGDEQYFGPGTRLTVT.